Described below is a single TCR beta chain sequence and its context. No antigen is known for it. V dropped 5 bases and J dropped 7 bases, with 6 bases sitting between them. CDR3 length: 12 residues. Germline CDR1 and CDR2: MNHNY and SVGAGI (reference sequence). Every subset had its genomic DNA shared out evenly among several immunoSEQ plates. Profiling relied on immunoSEQ multiplex PCR, and the TCRdb table lists in-frame clones only, not all of them. This table has roughly 2.5 million clones, just over 90% appearing once. This sample is part of a study of shared clonotypes between healthy human individuals. Study results and caveats: Among donors, clonotype sharing was expected to be affected by sequencing depth. Sampling covered nothing but blood. Tissue TCR repertoires likely differ from those found in blood.

The chain has TRBV6-6 and TRBJ1-6; no clear D. The sequence derives from a man in his late teens or twenties in good health. Source material: naive CD4+ T cells sorted from blood. Indicated subset: CD45RA+ positively selected. The CDR3 DNA follows: TGTGCCAGCAGTGAGAGAAATTCACCCCTCCACTTT. Encoded protein: CASSERNSPLHF.